Shown below are 18 T cell receptor beta chains from a single sample sequenced in a study of blood T cell repertoires in COVID-19. Sequenced by immunoSEQ multiplex PCR; TCRdb stores in-frame clones only, minus some. The table has almost 250,000 clones, around nine tenths seen once. The sample taken for sequencing was PBMCs or T cells enriched from blood (not recorded which). The receptor set was obtained from a woman under 40 who had recovered from COVID-19.

This rearrangement joins TRBV11-3 to TRBJ1-1, with D hard to call. The CDR3 covers 13 residues. The germline gives CDR1 SGHNT, CDR2 YENEEA. V lost 3 bases, J lost 1 base, and 6 bases lay in between. CDR3 DNA: TGTGCCAGCAGCTTCGAGGCGAACACTGAAGCTTTCTTT. The encoded protein is CASSFEANTEAFF.

This chain connects TRBV18 to TRBJ1-4; D not certain. V lost 0 bases and J 0 bases, leaving 11 bases between the germline ends. The length of the CDR3 is 17 residues. Germline CDR1 KGHSH, CDR2 LQKENI. The CDR3 bases are TGTGCCAGCTCACCACCCGGAGAGTTTGCAACTAATGAAAAACTGTTTTTT. Amino acid sequence: CASSPPGEFATNEKLFF.

The chain recombines TRBV5-6 with TRBJ1-5, with a possible D match to TRBD1 (6 bases). Germline CDR1 reads SGHDT; CDR2 reads YYEEEE. This CDR3 is built from 13 residues. V was cut by 7 bases and J by 7 bases, with 15 bases left in between. The DNA of the CDR3 is TGTGCCAGCGGTCAAGGGCAGGGGCAGCCCCAGCATTTT. Protein product: CASGQGQGQPQHF.

This clone was counted a single time. This CDR3 is CASSSRTSGSDSYNEQFF. DNA for the CDR3: TGCGCCAGCAGCTCCCGGACTAGCGGGAGTGACTCCTACAATGAGCAGTTCTTC. The chain carries TRBV5-1 and TRBJ2-1, with 13 bases matching TRBD2. The CDR3 extends over 18 amino acids. J gave up 0 bases and V 3 bases, and 6 bases lay outside the gene matches. CDR1 is SGHRS and CDR2 is YFSETQ in the germline V gene. Full variable domain (remainder filled in from reference TRBV5-1 and TRBJ2-1): KAGVTQTPRYLIKTRGQQVTLSCSPISGHRSVSWYQQTPGQGLQFLFEYFSETQRNKGNFPGRFSGRQFSNSRSEMNVSTLELGDSALYLCASSSRTSGSDSYNEQFFGPGTRLTVL.

The sample holds a few counts of this clone. The chain is built from TRBV3-1 (or the pseudogene TRBV3-2) and TRBJ2-7, with 14 bases matching TRBD2. From germline, CDR1 is LGHDT and CDR2 YNNKEL (reference sequence). The CDR3 runs 16 residues. V was clipped by 3 bases and J by 5 bases; unmatched bases: 6. The CDR3 loop reads CASSQFPGLAGDEQYF. DNA for the CDR3: TGTGCCAGCAGCCAGTTTCCGGGACTAGCGGGAGACGAGCAGTACTTC.

This clone is a singleton in its sample. CDR3 sequence (DNA): TGTGCCAGCAGACTGTCGGGGGGACGAGACTACGAGCAGTACTTC. Encoded protein: CASRLSGGRDYEQYF. This chain uses TRBV5-4 with TRBJ2-7; TRBD2 agrees at 7 bases. CDR3 length equals 15 residues. Germline trimming cut 5 bases from V and 3 bases from J; bases unmatched to any gene: 11. Germline V gene sequence: CDR1 SGHNT, CDR2 YYREEE (reference sequence).

The sample holds one count of this clone. The gene calls are TRBV24-1 and TRBJ2-5; D might be TRBD2 (6 bases). The V end was cut by 2 bases, the J end by 4 bases, with 16 bases between. This CDR3 contains 16 residues. CDR1 and CDR2 from the germline V gene are KGHDR and SFDVKD. Here the CDR3 DNA reads TGTGCCACCAGTGATTATGGAGGGAGTTTGGGAGAGACCCAGTACTTC. Protein product: CATSDYGGSLGETQYF.

The chain is built from TRBV10-3 and TRBJ2-1; TRBD2 matches at 9 bases. CDR3 length: 12 residues. Germline CDR1 is ENHRY and CDR2 is SYGVKD. V was clipped by 11 bases and J by 8 bases; unmatched bases: 7. Here the CDR3 reads CAALTSGYEQFF. The CDR3 DNA reads TGTGCCGCCTTGACTAGCGGTTATGAGCAGTTCTTC.

This rearrangement joins TRBV19 to TRBJ1-5; TRBD1 aligns across 9 bases. V lost 6 bases, J lost 6 bases, and 6 bases stayed unmatched. This CDR3 is 14 amino acids long. The germline V gene encodes CDR1 LNHDA and CDR2 SQIVND (reference sequence). CDR3 coding DNA: TGTGCCAGTAGACAGGGGGCGCAAGGTCAGCCCCAGCATTTT. It codes for CASRQGAQGQPQHF.

The chain has TRBV5-1 and TRBJ1-1, with TRBD1 as a possible D gene (5 bases). V was trimmed by 4 bases and J by 3 bases, leaving 13 bases between them. The germline V gene encodes CDR1 SGHRS and CDR2 YFSETQ. This CDR3 comprises 14 residues. This CDR3 reads CASSHVGEDTEAFF. Written as DNA, the CDR3 is TGCGCCAGCAGCCACGTGGGGGAGGACACTGAAGCTTTCTTT.

CDR3 amino acids: CASSSTLRGRNSPLHF. The CDR3 DNA reads TGTGCCAGCAGCTCTACGCTTAGGGGAAGGAATTCACCCCTCCACTTT. The gene calls are TRBV5-4 and TRBJ1-6, with D maybe TRBD1 (5 bases). Germline lookup yields CDR1 SGHNT and CDR2 YYREEE (reference sequence). V lost 3 bases and J 7 bases, leaving 17 bases between the germline ends. This CDR3 comprises 16 residues.

The V and J genes are TRBV7-9 and TRBJ2-5, with 8 bases fitting TRBD1. CDR1 SEHNR and CDR2 FQNEAQ come from the germline V gene (reference sequence). V lost 5 bases, J lost 3 bases, and 8 bases stayed unmatched. The CDR3 runs to 15 residues. DNA of the CDR3: TGTGCCAGCAGCACGAAAAACAGGGGGGAAGAGACCCAGTACTTC. This gives the protein CASSTKNRGEETQYF. The entire variable domain, with the rest obtained from reference TRBV7-9 and TRBJ2-5, is as follows: DTGVSQNPRHKITKRGQNVTFRCDPISEHNRLYWYRQTLGQGPEFLTYFQNEAQLEKSRLLSDRFSAERPKGSFSTLEIQRTEQGDSAMYLCASSTKNRGEETQYFGPGTRLLVL.

The CDR3 DNA is TGTGCCAGTAGGGAGCAAAAAACAACGGACGAGCAGTACTTC. Translation: CASREQKTTDEQYF. The chain couples TRBV19 to TRBJ2-7; D gene unclear. This CDR3 region has 14 residues. Germline V gene data show CDR1 as LNHDA and CDR2 as SQIVND (reference sequence). Trimming pared 6 bases from V and 5 bases from J, leaving 17 bases between.

V gene TRBV11-2 combines with J gene TRBJ1-3, with D maybe TRBD1 (5 bases). The V gene's germline CDR1 is SGHAT and CDR2 FQNNGV. The CDR3 has 16 residues. The V gene lost 5 bases and the J gene lost 0 bases, with 14 bases spanning the gap. The CDR3 region is CASSPRQFVSGNTIYF. Here the CDR3 DNA reads TGTGCCAGCAGCCCGCGACAGTTCGTCTCTGGAAACACCATATATTTT.

This chain links TRBV28 with TRBJ2-7, with 9 bases lining up with TRBD2. The length of the CDR3 is 20 residues. The germline gives CDR1 MDHEN, CDR2 SYDVKM. V was clipped by 1 base and J by 4 bases; unmatched bases: 20. CDR3 nucleotides: TGTGCCAGCAGTTTATTGGGGGGACAGCTATTAGCGGGAGATCGGTACGAGCAGTACTTC. The encoded protein is CASSLLGGQLLAGDRYEQYF.

The chain has TRBV5-6 and TRBJ1-3; perhaps TRBD1 as D (6 bases). Germline V gene sequence: CDR1 SGHDT, CDR2 YYEEEE. Trimming took 4 bases from V and 0 from J, leaving 8 bases between them. This CDR3 contains 14 residues. The DNA for the CDR3 is TGTGCCAGCAGCCTGGGACACTCTGGAAACACCATATATTTT. This codes for CASSLGHSGNTIYF. The whole variable domain, remainder taken from reference TRBV5-6 and TRBJ1-3, is DAGVTQSPTHLIKTRGQQVTLRCSPKSGHDTVSWYQQALGQGPQFIFQYYEEEERQRGNFPDRFSGHQFPNYSSELNVNALLLGDSALYLCASSLGHSGNTIYFGEGSWLTVV.

This chain connects TRBV2 to TRBJ1-2; D is unresolved. The V end lost 4 bases, the J end lost 4 bases, and 16 bases lay between the germline ends. CDR3 size: 15 residues. In germline, CDR1 is SNHLY, CDR2 FYNNEI. In nucleotides, the CDR3 is TGTGCCAGCAGTGTAATCCGGGAGAGTGGCTATGGCTACACCTTC. This sequence encodes CASSVIRESGYGYTF.

This clone was seen only once. The V gene is TRBV7-2, the J gene TRBJ1-2; 8 nucleotides agree with TRBD1. Germline-derived CDR1 and CDR2 are SGHTA and FQGNSA. The CDR3 is 15 amino acids. J was trimmed by 3 bases and V by 5 bases; bases with no gene match: 8. CDR3 bases: TGTGCCAGCAGCCCGTCAGGACAGGGTCACTATGGCTACACCTTC. It specifies CASSPSGQGHYGYTF.